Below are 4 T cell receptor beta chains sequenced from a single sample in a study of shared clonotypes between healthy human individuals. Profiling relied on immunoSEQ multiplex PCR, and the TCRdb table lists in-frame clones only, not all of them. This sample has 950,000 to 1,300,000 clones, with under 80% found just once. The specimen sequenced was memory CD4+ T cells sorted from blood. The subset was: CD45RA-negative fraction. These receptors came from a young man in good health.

CDR3 nucleotide sequence: TGTGCCAGCAGTCCGGGCCCTAACACTGAAGCTTTCTTT. Amino acid sequence: CASSPGPNTEAFF. The rearrangement uses TRBV6-1 and TRBJ1-1, with D unclear. The CDR3 is made up of 13 amino acids. Germline values: CDR1 MNHNS, CDR2 SASEGT. Trimming stripped 5 bases from V and 2 bases from J, with 9 bases between.

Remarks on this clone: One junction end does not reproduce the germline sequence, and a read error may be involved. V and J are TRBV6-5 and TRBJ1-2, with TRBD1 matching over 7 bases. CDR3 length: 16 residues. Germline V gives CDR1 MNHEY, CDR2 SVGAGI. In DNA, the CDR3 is TGTGCCAGCAGCTACTTCGGCGCTGACAGGGCTGATGGCTACACCTTC. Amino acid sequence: CASSYFGADRADGYTF.

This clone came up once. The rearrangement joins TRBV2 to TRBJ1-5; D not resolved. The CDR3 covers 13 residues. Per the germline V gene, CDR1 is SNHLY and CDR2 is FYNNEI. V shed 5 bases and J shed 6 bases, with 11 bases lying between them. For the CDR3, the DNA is TGTGCCAGCAGTCCGGACCCCGCTCAGCCCCAGCATTTT. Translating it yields CASSPDPAQPQHF.

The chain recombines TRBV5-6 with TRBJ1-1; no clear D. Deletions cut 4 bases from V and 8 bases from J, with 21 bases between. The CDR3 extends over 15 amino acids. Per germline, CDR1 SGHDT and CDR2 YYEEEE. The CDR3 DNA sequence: TGTGCCAGCAGCCCAACCTGGACGGAGCTAGGGGAAGCTTTCTTT. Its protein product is CASSPTWTELGEAFF. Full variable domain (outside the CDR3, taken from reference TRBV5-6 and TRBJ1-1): DAGVTQSPTHLIKTRGQQVTLRCSPKSGHDTVSWYQQALGQGPQFIFQYYEEEERQRGNFPDRFSGHQFPNYSSELNVNALLLGDSALYLCASSPTWTELGEAFFGQGTRLTVV.